The sequence of this T cell receptor (beta chain) was determined in a study of cytomegalovirus exposure and HLA in healthy donors. Overall study results and limits: Prior analysis indicated that the majority of TCR beta V segments exhibited productivity approximately 87% or approximately 30% of the time. Many donors shared some public TCRs, even though most TCR sequences were rare. Reportedly, HLA-A and HLA-B alleles of most subjects were accurately predicted from TCR beta.

Comment on this clone: Its specificity is not known.

The PCR employed 60 Vbeta primers together with 13 Jbeta primers. Produced via immunoSEQ multiplex PCR; TCRdb's table is partial and in-frame only. The repertoire holds around 190,000 clones, with around three quarters as singletons. Germline V lookup: CDR1 LNHDA, CDR2 SQIVND (reference sequence). Trimming took off 5 bases at V and 4 bases at J, with 14 bases between the two ends. The CDR3 is made up of 15 amino acids. The source is a man aged 40-49 years in good health and CMV-seronegative. The sample comprised PBMCs. The chain carries TRBV19 and TRBJ1-4; D is possibly TRBD1 (6 bases). CDR3 residues: CASSWSSGDNEKLFF. CDR3 nucleotide sequence: TGTGCCAGTAGTTGGTCGTCAGGGGATAATGAAAAACTGTTTTTT.